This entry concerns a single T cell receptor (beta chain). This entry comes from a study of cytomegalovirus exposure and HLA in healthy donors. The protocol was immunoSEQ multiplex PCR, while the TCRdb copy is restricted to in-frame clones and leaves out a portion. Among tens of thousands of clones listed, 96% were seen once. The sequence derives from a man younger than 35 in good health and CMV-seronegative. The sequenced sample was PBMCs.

The CDR3 is CSVVGRLSNYGYTF. The CDR3 DNA follows: TGCAGCGTTGTGGGCAGGCTAAGTAACTATGGCTACACCTTC. J is TRBJ1-2 and V is TRBV29-1, with unresolved D. CDR1 and CDR2 from the germline V gene are SQVTM and ANQGSEA. The CDR3 has 14 amino acids. Between the trimmed V and J ends, which lost 4 bases and 1 base, there was a span of 13 bases.